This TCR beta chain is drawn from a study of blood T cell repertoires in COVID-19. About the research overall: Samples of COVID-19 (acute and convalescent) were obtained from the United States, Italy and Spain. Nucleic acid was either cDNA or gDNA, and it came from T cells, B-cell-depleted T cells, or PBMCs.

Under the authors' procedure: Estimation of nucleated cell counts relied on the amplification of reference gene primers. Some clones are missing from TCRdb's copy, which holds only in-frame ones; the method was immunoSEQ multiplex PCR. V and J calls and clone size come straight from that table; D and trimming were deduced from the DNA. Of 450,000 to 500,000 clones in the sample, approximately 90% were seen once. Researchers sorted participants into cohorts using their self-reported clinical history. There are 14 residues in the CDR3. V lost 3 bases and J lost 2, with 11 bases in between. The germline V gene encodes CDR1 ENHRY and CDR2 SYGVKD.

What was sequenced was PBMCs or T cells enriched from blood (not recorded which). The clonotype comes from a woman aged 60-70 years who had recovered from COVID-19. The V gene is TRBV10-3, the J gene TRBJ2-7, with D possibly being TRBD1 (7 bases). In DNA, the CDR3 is TGTGCCATCAGTGACCCAGGGGGGCCCTACGAGCAGTACTTC. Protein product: CAISDPGGPYEQYF.